The clone carrying this T cell receptor beta chain was observed a single time. Its target is not known. The data were obtained in a study of Tregs in tolerant kidney transplant recipients. The ends lost 1 base at V and 2 bases at J; junction bases unmatched: 1. The CDR3 runs 15 residues. Germline CDR1 and CDR2: SGHRS and YFSETQ. Assay used: immunoSEQ multiplex PCR; TCRdb lists only in-frame clones, some missing. Of under 300,000 clones listed, roughly 80% are singletons. Study-level findings and limits: Biological reproducibility was not directly addressed, but technical replication error appeared minimal.

The J gene is TRBJ2-3, the V gene TRBV5-1; TRBD2 agrees at 10 bases. The TCR was taken from a human donor in good health. The sample was CD4+ T cells from blood. The CDR3 DNA reads TGCGCCAGCAGCTTGACTAGCGGGGACACAGATACGCAGTATTTT. Translating gives CASSLTSGDTDTQYF.